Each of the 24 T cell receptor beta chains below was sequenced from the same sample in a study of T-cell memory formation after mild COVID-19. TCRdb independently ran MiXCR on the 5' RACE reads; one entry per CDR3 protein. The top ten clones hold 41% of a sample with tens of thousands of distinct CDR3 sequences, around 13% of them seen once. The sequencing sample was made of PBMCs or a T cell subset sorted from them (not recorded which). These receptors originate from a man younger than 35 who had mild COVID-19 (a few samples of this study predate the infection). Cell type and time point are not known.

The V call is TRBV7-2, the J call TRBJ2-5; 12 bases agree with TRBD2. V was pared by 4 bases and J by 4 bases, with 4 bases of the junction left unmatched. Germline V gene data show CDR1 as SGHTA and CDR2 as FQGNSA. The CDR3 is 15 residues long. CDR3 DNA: TGTGCCAGCAGCTACGGGACTAGCGGGCGAGAGACCCAGTACTTC. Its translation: CASSYGTSGRETQYF.

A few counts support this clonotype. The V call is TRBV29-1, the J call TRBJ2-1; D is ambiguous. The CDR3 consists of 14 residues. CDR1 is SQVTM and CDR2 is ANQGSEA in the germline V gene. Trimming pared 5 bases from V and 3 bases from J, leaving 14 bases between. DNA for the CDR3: TGCAGCGTTCCACCCCCAGGTATCTACAATGAGCAGTTCTTC. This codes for CSVPPPGIYNEQFF.

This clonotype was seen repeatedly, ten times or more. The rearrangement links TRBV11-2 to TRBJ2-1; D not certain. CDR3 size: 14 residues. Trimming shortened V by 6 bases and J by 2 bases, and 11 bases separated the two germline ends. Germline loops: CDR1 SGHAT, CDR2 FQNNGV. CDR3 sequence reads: CASRGLRAYNEQFF. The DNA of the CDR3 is TGTGCCAGCAGGGGTTTACGGGCCTACAATGAGCAGTTCTTC. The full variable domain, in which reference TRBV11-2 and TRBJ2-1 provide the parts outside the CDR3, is EAGVAQSPRYKIIEKRQSVAFWCNPISGHATLYWYQQILGQGPKLLIQFQNNGVVDDSQLPKDRFSAERLKGVDSTLKIQPAKLEDSAVYLCASRGLRAYNEQFFGPGTRLTVL.

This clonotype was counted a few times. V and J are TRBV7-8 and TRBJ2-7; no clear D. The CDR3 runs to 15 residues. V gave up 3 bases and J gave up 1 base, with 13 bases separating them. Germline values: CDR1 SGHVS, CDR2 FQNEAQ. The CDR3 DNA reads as TGTGCCAGCAGCTTTGGCAGCAGACATTCCTACGAGCAGTACGTC. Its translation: CASSFGSRHSYEQYV.

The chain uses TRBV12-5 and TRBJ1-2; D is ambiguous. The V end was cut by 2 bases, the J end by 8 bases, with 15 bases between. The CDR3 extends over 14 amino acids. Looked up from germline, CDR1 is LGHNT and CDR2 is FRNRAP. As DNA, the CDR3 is TGTGCTAGTGGTTTGAGAACCCCGAGGGAAGGCTACACCTTC. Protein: CASGLRTPREGYTF. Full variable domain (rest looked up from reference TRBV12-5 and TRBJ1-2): DARVTQTPRHKVTEMGQEVTMRCQPILGHNTVFWYRQTMMQGLELLAYFRNRAPLDDSGMPKDRFSAEMPDATLATLKIQPSEPRDSAVYFCASGLRTPREGYTFGSGTRLTVV.

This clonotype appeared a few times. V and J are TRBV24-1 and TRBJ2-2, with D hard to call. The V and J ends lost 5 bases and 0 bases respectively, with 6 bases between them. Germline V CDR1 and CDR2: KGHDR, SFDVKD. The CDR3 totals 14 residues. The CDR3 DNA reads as TGTGCCACCAGTGCCCAGTCGAACACCGGGGAGCTGTTTTTT. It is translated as CATSAQSNTGELFF.

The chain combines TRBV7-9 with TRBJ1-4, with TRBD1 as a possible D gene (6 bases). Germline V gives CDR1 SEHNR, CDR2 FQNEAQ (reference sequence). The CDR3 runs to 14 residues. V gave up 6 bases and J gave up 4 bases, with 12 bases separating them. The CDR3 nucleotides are TGTGCCAGCAGACCTGGACAGATTAATGAAAAACTGTTTTTT. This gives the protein CASRPGQINEKLFF.

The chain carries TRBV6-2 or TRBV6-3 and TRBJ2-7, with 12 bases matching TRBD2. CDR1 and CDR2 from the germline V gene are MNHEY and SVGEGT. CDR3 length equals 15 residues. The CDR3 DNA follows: TGTGCCAGCAGTGACTCGACTAGCGGGGGTTTCGAGCAGTACGTC. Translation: CASSDSTSGGFEQYV.

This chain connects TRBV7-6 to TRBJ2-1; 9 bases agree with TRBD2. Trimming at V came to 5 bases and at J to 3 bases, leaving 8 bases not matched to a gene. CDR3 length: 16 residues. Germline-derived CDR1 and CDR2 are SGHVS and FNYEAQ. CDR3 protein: CASSKRGAGGYNEQFF. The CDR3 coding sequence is TGTGCCAGCAGCAAAAGAGGAGCGGGGGGCTACAATGAGCAGTTCTTC.

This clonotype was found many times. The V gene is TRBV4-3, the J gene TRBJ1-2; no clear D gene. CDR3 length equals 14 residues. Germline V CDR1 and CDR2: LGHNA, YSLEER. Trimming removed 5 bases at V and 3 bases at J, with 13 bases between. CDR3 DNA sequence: TGCGCCAGCAGCTCTGGACTCGGGGACTATGGCTACACCTTC. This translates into CASSSGLGDYGYTF.

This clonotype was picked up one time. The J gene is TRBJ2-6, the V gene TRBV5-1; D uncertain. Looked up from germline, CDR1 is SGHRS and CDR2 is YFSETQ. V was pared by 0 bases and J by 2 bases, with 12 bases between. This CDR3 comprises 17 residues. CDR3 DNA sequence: TGCGCCAGCAGCTTGGGGCCCCGGGTAGCTGGGGCCAACGTCCTGACTTTC. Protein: CASSLGPRVAGANVLTF.

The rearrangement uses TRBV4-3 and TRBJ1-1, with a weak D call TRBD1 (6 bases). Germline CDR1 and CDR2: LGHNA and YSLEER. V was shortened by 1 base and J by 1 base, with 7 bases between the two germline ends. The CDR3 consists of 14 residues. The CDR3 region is CASSQGTENTEAFF. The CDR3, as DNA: TGCGCCAGCAGCCAAGGGACAGAGAACACTGAAGCTTTCTTT.

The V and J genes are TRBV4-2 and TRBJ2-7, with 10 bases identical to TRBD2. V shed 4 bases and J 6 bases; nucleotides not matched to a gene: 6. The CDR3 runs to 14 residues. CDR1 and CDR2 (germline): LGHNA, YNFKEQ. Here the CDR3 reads CASSPETSGSEQYF. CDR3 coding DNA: TGTGCCAGCAGCCCCGAGACTAGCGGGTCCGAGCAGTACTTC.

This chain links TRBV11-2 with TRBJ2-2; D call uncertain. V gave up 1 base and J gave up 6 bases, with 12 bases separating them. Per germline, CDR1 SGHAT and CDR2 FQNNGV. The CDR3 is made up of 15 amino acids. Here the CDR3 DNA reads TGTGCCAGCAGCTTAGGGTCTAAGGCGTCCGGGGAGCTGTTTTTT. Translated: CASSLGSKASGELFF. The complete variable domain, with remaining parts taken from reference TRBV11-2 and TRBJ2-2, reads EAGVAQSPRYKIIEKRQSVAFWCNPISGHATLYWYQQILGQGPKLLIQFQNNGVVDDSQLPKDRFSAERLKGVDSTLKIQPAKLEDSAVYLCASSLGSKASGELFFGEGSRLTVL.

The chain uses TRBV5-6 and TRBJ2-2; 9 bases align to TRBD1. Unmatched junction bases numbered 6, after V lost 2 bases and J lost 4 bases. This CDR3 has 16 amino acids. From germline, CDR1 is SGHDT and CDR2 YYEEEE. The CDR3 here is CASSFYTTGGTGELFF. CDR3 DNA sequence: TGTGCCAGCAGCTTTTATACGACAGGGGGCACCGGGGAGCTGTTTTTT.

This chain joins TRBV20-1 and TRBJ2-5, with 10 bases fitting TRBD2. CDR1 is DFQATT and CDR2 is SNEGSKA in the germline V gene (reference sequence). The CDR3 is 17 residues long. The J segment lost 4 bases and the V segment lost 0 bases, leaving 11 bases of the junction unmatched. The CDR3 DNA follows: TGCAGTGCTAGAGATAGCAGAGCGGGGGGGCCAATAGAGACCCAGTACTTC. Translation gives CSARDSRAGGPIETQYF.

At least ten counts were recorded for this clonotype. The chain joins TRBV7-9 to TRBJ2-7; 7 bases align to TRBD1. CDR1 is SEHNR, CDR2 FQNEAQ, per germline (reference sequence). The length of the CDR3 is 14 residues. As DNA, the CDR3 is TGTGCTCACGAAACGGGACAGTCCTCCTACGAGCAGTACGTC. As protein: CAHETGQSSYEQYV.

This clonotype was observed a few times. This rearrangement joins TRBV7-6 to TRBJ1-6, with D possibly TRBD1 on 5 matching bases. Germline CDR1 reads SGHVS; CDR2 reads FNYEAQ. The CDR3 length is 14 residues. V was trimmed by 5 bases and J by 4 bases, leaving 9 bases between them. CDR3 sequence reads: CASSPEGYNSPLHF. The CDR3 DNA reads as TGTGCCAGCAGCCCAGAGGGGTATAATTCACCCCTCCACTTT.

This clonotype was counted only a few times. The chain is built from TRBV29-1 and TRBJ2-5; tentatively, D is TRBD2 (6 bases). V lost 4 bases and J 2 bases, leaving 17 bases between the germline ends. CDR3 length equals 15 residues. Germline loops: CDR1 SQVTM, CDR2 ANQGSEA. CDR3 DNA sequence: TGCAGCGTTGCCCTCCTCCTTGCGGGGCAAGAGACCCAGTACTTC. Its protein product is CSVALLLAGQETQYF.

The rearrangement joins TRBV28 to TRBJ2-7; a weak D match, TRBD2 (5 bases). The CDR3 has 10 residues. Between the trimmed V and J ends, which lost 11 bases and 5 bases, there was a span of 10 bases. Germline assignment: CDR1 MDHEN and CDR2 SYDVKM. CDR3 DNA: TGTGCCGGAGGACCAGACGAGCAGTACGTC. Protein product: CAGGPDEQYV.

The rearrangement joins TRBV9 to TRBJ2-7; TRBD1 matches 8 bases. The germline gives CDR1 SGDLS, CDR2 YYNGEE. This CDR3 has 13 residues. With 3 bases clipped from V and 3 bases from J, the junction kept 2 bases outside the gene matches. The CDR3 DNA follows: TGTGCCAGCAGCGCCGGGACAGGCTACGAGCAGTACTTC. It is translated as CASSAGTGYEQYF.

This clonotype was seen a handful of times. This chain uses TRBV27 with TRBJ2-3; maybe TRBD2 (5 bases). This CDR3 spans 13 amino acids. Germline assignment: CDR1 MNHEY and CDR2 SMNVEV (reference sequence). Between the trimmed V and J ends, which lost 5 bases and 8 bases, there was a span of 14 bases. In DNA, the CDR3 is TGTGCCAGCAGTCGGTCAGGTCGGGGTACGCAGTATTTT. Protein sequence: CASSRSGRGTQYF.

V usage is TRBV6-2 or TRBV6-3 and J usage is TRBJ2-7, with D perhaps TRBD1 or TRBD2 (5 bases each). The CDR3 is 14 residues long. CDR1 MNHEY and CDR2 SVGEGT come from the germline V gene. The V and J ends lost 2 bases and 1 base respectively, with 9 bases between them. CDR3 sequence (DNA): TGTGCCAGCAGTTACACGGGGCGGTCCTACGAGCAGTACGTC. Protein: CASSYTGRSYEQYV.

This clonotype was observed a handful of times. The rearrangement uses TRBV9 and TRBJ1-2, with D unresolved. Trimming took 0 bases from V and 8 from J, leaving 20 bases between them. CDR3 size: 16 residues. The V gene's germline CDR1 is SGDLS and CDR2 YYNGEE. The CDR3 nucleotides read TGTGCCAGCAGCGTAGCGCGCATATCTTCGGGTGCCGGCTACACCTTC. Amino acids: CASSVARISSGAGYTF.